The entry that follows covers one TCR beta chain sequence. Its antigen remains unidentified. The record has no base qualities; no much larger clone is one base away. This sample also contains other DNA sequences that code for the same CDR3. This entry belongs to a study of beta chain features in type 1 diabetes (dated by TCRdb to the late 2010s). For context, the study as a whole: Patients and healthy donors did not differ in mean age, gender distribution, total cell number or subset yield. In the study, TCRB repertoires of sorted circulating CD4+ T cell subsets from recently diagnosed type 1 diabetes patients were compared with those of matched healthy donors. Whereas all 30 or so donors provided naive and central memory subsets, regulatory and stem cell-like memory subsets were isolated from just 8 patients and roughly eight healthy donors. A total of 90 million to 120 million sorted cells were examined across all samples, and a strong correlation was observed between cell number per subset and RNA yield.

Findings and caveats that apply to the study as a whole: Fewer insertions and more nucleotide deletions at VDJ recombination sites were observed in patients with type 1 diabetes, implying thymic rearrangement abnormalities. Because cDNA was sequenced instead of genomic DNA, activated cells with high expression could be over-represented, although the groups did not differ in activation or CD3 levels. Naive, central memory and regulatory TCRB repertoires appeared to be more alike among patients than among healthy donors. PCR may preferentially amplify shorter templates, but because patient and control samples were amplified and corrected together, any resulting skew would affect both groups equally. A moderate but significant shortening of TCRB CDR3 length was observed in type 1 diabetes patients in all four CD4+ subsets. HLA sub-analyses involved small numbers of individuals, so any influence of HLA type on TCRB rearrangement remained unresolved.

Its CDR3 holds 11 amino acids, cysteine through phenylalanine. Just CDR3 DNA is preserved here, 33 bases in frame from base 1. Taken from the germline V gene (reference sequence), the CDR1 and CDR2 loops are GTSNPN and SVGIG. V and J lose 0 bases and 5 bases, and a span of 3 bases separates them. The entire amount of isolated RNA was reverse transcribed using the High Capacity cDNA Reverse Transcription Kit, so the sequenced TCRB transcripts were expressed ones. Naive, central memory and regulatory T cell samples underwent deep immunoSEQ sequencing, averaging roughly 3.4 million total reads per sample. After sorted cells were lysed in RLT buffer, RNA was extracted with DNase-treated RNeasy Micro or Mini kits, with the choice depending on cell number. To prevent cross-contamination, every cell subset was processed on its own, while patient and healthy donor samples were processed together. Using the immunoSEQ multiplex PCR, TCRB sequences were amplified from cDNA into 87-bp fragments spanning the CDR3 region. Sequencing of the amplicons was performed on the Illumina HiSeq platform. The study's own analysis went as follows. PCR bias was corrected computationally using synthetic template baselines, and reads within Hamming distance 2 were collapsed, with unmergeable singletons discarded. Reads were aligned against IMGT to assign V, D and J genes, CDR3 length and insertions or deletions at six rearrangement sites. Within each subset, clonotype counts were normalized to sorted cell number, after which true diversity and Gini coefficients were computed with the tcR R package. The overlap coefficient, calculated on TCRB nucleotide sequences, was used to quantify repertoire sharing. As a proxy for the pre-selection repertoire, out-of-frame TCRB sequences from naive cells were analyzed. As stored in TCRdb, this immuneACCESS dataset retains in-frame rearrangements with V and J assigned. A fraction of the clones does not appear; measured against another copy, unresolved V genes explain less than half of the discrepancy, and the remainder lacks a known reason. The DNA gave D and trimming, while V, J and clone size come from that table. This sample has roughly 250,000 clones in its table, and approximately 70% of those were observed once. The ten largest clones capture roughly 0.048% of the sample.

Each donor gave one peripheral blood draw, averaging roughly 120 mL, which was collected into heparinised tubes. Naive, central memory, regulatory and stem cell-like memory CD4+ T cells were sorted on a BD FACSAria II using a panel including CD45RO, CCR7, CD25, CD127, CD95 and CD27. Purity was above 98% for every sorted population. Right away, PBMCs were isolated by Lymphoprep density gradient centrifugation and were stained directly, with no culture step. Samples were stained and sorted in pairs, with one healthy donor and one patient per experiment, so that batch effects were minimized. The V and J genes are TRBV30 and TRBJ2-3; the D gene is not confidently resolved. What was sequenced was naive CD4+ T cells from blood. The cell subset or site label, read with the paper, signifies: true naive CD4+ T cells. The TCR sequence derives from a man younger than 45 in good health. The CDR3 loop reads CAWSVEDTQYF. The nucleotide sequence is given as TGTGCCTGGAGTGTGGAAGATACGCAGTATTTT.